Listed below are T cell receptor beta chains from one sample, sequenced in a study of cytomegalovirus exposure and HLA in healthy donors. The protocol was immunoSEQ multiplex PCR, while the TCRdb copy is restricted to in-frame clones and leaves out a portion. The sample lists 75,000 to 95,000 clones, less than 65% occurring once. Sequencing was carried out using PBMCs. The receptors were gathered from a woman between 25 and 40 years old in good health and CMV-seronegative. The CDR3 runs from the conserved cysteine through the conserved F or W. The D gene is left open where the match is weak. Clone size is shown for a subset of rows, as once, few, many or a class of expanded clone.

len: 19
v_gene: TRBV21-1
j_gene: TRBJ1-1
d_gene: NA
abundance: NA
CDR3aa: CASSKEPGGAPNKNTEAFF
CDR3nt: TGTGCCAGCAGCAAAGAACCAGGGGGCGCCCCAAATAAAAACACTGAAGCTTTCTTT

len: 13
v_gene: TRBV27
j_gene: TRBJ2-1
d_gene: NA
abundance: NA
CDR3aa: CASSYGTLNEQFF
CDR3nt: TGTGCCAGCAGTTACGGGACTCTCAATGAGCAGTTCTTC

len: 16
v_gene: TRBV6-5
j_gene: TRBJ1-5
d_gene: NA
abundance: NA
CDR3aa: CASSFRSGEGIQPQHF
CDR3nt: TGTGCCAGCAGTTTCCGATCAGGGGAGGGCATTCAGCCCCAGCATTTT

len: 16
v_gene: TRBV6-5
j_gene: TRBJ2-7
d_gene: TRBD1
abundance: NA
CDR3aa: CASSYDPGQGTYEQYF
CDR3nt: TGTGCCAGCAGTTACGACCCCGGACAGGGGACCTACGAGCAGTACTTC

len: 13
v_gene: TRBV7-9
j_gene: TRBJ1-2
d_gene: NA
abundance: once
CDR3aa: CASSLGQNYGYTF
CDR3nt: TGTGCCAGCAGCTTAGGGCAGAACTATGGCTACACCTTC

len: 13
v_gene: TRBV6-4
j_gene: TRBJ1-1
d_gene: TRBD1
abundance: NA
CDR3aa: CASSEQGPTEAFF
CDR3nt: TGTGCCAGCAGTGAACAGGGGCCCACTGAAGCTTTCTTT

len: 16
v_gene: TRBV7-2
j_gene: TRBJ2-2
d_gene: TRBD2
abundance: NA
CDR3aa: CASSLYGGRAPGELFF
CDR3nt: TGTGCCAGCAGCTTATACGGCGGGAGGGCTCCCGGGGAGCTGTTTTTT

len: 14
v_gene: TRBV7-3
j_gene: TRBJ2-3
d_gene: TRBD1
abundance: NA
CDR3aa: CASSPGQGADTQYF
CDR3nt: TGTGCCAGCAGCCCGGGACAGGGGGCAGATACGCAGTATTTT

len: 13
v_gene: TRBV6-5
j_gene: TRBJ1-2
d_gene: TRBD1
abundance: NA
CDR3aa: CASSKQGVYGYTF
CDR3nt: TGTGCCAGCAGTAAACAGGGGGTCTATGGCTACACCTTC

len: 15
v_gene: TRBV5-1
j_gene: TRBJ1-3
d_gene: TRBD1
abundance: few
CDR3aa: CASSLAGGSGNTIYF
CDR3nt: TGCGCCAGCAGCTTGGCAGGGGGATCTGGAAACACCATATATTTT

len: 17
v_gene: TRBV6-1
j_gene: TRBJ1-2
d_gene: NA
abundance: NA
CDR3aa: CASSEVGRFYLNYGYTF
CDR3nt: TGTGCCAGCAGTGAAGTGGGCAGGTTCTACCTTAACTATGGCTACACCTTC

len: 15
v_gene: TRBV27
j_gene: TRBJ1-5
d_gene: TRBD1
abundance: once
CDR3aa: CASSPFTGAAQPQHF
CDR3nt: TGTGCCAGCAGTCCCTTTACAGGGGCGGCTCAGCCCCAGCATTTT

len: 15
v_gene: TRBV28
j_gene: TRBJ2-1
d_gene: TRBD2
abundance: NA
CDR3aa: CASSEPSGTYNEQFF
CDR3nt: TGTGCCAGCAGCGAACCTAGCGGGACCTACAATGAGCAGTTCTTC

len: 15
v_gene: TRBV28
j_gene: TRBJ1-4
d_gene: NA
abundance: few
CDR3aa: CASSLSQGYNEKLFF
CDR3nt: TGTGCCAGCAGTTTAAGCCAGGGGTATAATGAAAAACTGTTTTTT

len: 13
v_gene: TRBV4-3
j_gene: TRBJ1-2
d_gene: NA
abundance: few
CDR3aa: CASSRDFNYGYTF
CDR3nt: TGCGCCAGCAGCCGGGACTTTAACTATGGCTACACCTTC

len: 16
v_gene: TRBV4-1
j_gene: TRBJ1-1
d_gene: TRBD1
abundance: NA
CDR3aa: CASSQTTGAKNTEAFF
CDR3nt: TGCGCCAGCAGCCAGACGACAGGGGCCAAGAACACTGAAGCTTTCTTT

len: 15
v_gene: TRBV5-1
j_gene: TRBJ2-1
d_gene: TRBD1
abundance: NA
CDR3aa: CASSLTGAFAGEQFF
CDR3nt: TGCGCCAGCAGCTTGACAGGGGCATTCGCCGGTGAGCAGTTCTTC

len: 16
v_gene: TRBV5-6
j_gene: TRBJ2-7
d_gene: TRBD2
abundance: few
CDR3aa: CASSLVGLAGGYEQYF
CDR3nt: TGTGCCAGCAGCTTGGTAGGACTAGCGGGAGGCTACGAGCAGTACTTC

len: 15
v_gene: TRBV30
j_gene: TRBJ2-1
d_gene: NA
abundance: NA
CDR3aa: CAWSTITSSYNEQFF
CDR3nt: TGTGCCTGGAGTACGATCACGAGCTCCTACAATGAGCAGTTCTTC

len: 13
v_gene: TRBV5-1
j_gene: TRBJ1-5
d_gene: TRBD1
abundance: NA
CDR3aa: CASSLEGGTGWHF
CDR3nt: TGCGCCAGCAGCTTGGAAGGGGGGACAGGGTGGCATTTT

len: 12
v_gene: TRBV4-1
j_gene: TRBJ2-5
d_gene: NA
abundance: NA
CDR3aa: CASSFREETQYF
CDR3nt: TGCGCCAGCAGCTTCCGGGAGGAGACCCAGTACTTC

len: 13
v_gene: TRBV19
j_gene: TRBJ2-7
d_gene: NA
abundance: NA
CDR3aa: CASSDRGFYEQYF
CDR3nt: TGTGCCAGCTCAGATCGGGGATTCTACGAGCAGTACTTC

len: 14
v_gene: TRBV9
j_gene: TRBJ1-2
d_gene: TRBD1
abundance: once
CDR3aa: CASSPGQGALGYTF
CDR3nt: TGTGCCAGCAGCCCGGGACAGGGGGCTTTAGGCTACACCTTC

len: 12
v_gene: TRBV19
j_gene: TRBJ1-2
d_gene: TRBD1
abundance: NA
CDR3aa: CATGQGSGGYTF
CDR3nt: TGTGCCACCGGACAGGGGAGTGGGGGCTACACCTTC

len: 16
v_gene: TRBV5-1
j_gene: TRBJ2-5
d_gene: NA
abundance: few
CDR3aa: CASSPGRGGAEETQYF
CDR3nt: TGCGCCAGCAGCCCCGGGCGTGGAGGGGCAGAAGAGACCCAGTACTTC

len: 15
v_gene: TRBV5-4
j_gene: TRBJ1-2
d_gene: NA
abundance: NA
CDR3aa: CASSPQGGANYGYTF
CDR3nt: TGTGCCAGCAGCCCCCAAGGGGGGGCTAACTATGGCTACACCTTC

len: 17
v_gene: TRBV5-8
j_gene: TRBJ2-3
d_gene: TRBD2
abundance: NA
CDR3aa: CASSLAHGRASTDTQYF
CDR3nt: TGTGCCAGCAGCTTGGCTCACGGGAGGGCTAGCACAGATACGCAGTATTTT

len: 15
v_gene: TRBV2
j_gene: TRBJ2-1
d_gene: NA
abundance: NA
CDR3aa: CASSRDRDPYNEQFF
CDR3nt: TGTGCCAGCAGTCGTGACAGAGACCCCTACAATGAGCAGTTCTTC

len: 13
v_gene: TRBV5-1
j_gene: TRBJ2-5
d_gene: NA
abundance: few
CDR3aa: CASSQDSEETQYF
CDR3nt: TGCGCCAGCAGCCAGGACAGCGAAGAGACCCAGTACTTC

len: 16
v_gene: TRBV5-1
j_gene: TRBJ1-2
d_gene: TRBD1
abundance: NA
CDR3aa: CASSFTVTGTVEGCTF
CDR3nt: TGCGCCAGCAGCTTCACCGTAACCGGGACAGTGGAAGGCTGCACCTTC

len: 13
v_gene: TRBV30
j_gene: TRBJ1-4
d_gene: NA
abundance: NA
CDR3aa: CAWSGQTDEKLFF
CDR3nt: TGTGCCTGGAGTGGGCAGACAGATGAAAAACTGTTTTTT

len: 15
v_gene: TRBV5-1
j_gene: TRBJ2-4
d_gene: TRBD2
abundance: NA
CDR3aa: CASSLGGGNENIQYF
CDR3nt: TGCGCCAGCAGCTTGGGCGGGGGGAATGAAAACATTCAGTACTTC

len: 13
v_gene: TRBV10-1
j_gene: TRBJ1-1
d_gene: NA
abundance: NA
CDR3aa: CASSESRDTEAFF
CDR3nt: TGCGCCAGCAGTGAGTCACGGGACACTGAAGCTTTCTTT

len: 12
v_gene: TRBV7-2
j_gene: TRBJ1-1
d_gene: NA
abundance: NA
CDR3aa: CASSRVNTEAFF
CDR3nt: TGTGCCAGCAGCCGTGTAAACACTGAAGCTTTCTTT

len: 15
v_gene: TRBV5-1
j_gene: TRBJ2-7
d_gene: TRBD2
abundance: NA
CDR3aa: CASSGYREASYEQYF
CDR3nt: TGCGCCAGCAGCGGATACCGGGAGGCCTCCTACGAGCAGTACTTC

len: 14
v_gene: TRBV6-5
j_gene: TRBJ1-1
d_gene: NA
abundance: NA
CDR3aa: CASSYSSGDTEAFF
CDR3nt: TGTGCCAGCAGTTACTCATCAGGGGACACTGAAGCTTTCTTT

len: 13
v_gene: TRBV11-3
j_gene: TRBJ1-1
d_gene: TRBD1
abundance: NA
CDR3aa: CASSTQDRAEAFF
CDR3nt: TGTGCCAGCAGCACCCAGGACAGGGCGGAAGCTTTCTTT

len: 16
v_gene: TRBV6-5
j_gene: TRBJ1-2
d_gene: TRBD1
abundance: NA
CDR3aa: CASSYSKGGAGYGYTF
CDR3nt: TGTGCCAGCAGTTACTCGAAAGGGGGCGCAGGGTATGGCTACACCTTC

len: 14
v_gene: TRBV7-8
j_gene: TRBJ2-3
d_gene: NA
abundance: NA
CDR3aa: CASSLNSRIDTQYF
CDR3nt: TGTGCCAGCAGCTTGAACTCGAGGATAGATACGCAGTATTTT

len: 13
v_gene: TRBV27
j_gene: TRBJ1-6
d_gene: NA
abundance: few
CDR3aa: CASADRNNSPLHF
CDR3nt: TGTGCCAGCGCGGACAGAAATAATTCACCCCTCCACTTT

len: 12
v_gene: TRBV2
j_gene: TRBJ2-1
d_gene: TRBD2
abundance: NA
CDR3aa: CASGLAGNEQFF
CDR3nt: TGTGCCAGCGGGCTAGCGGGGAATGAGCAGTTCTTC

len: 15
v_gene: TRBV7-2
j_gene: TRBJ1-1
d_gene: TRBD1
abundance: NA
CDR3aa: CASSLGGTGNTEAFF
CDR3nt: TGTGCCAGCAGCTTAGGAGGGACAGGAAACACTGAAGCTTTCTTT

len: 11
v_gene: TRBV2
j_gene: TRBJ1-2
d_gene: NA
abundance: few
CDR3aa: CASSEGHGYTF
CDR3nt: TGTGCCAGCAGTGAAGGGCATGGCTACACCTTC

len: 15
v_gene: TRBV5-1
j_gene: TRBJ2-2
d_gene: NA
abundance: NA
CDR3aa: CASSLNSLNTGELFF
CDR3nt: TGCGCCAGCAGCTTGAACAGCCTGAACACCGGGGAGCTGTTTTTT

len: 14
v_gene: TRBV19
j_gene: TRBJ1-4
d_gene: NA
abundance: NA
CDR3aa: CASSTHQAWEKLFF
CDR3nt: TGTGCCAGTAGTACCCACCAAGCCTGGGAAAAACTGTTTTTT

len: 14
v_gene: TRBV6-1
j_gene: TRBJ1-6
d_gene: NA
abundance: NA
CDR3aa: CASSGDNYNSPLHF
CDR3nt: TGTGCCAGCAGTGGGGACAACTATAATTCACCCCTCCACTTT

len: 14
v_gene: TRBV7-2
j_gene: TRBJ2-5
d_gene: TRBD1
abundance: NA
CDR3aa: CASSLGQGAETQYF
CDR3nt: TGTGCCAGCAGTTTAGGACAGGGGGCAGAGACCCAGTACTTC

len: 13
v_gene: TRBV5-6
j_gene: TRBJ2-7
d_gene: NA
abundance: NA
CDR3aa: CASSFLRALGENF
CDR3nt: TGTGCCAGCAGCTTCCTGCGGGCGTTGGGCGAGAACTTC

len: 17
v_gene: TRBV7-8
j_gene: TRBJ2-7
d_gene: TRBD2
abundance: NA
CDR3aa: CAGSFRPASGLLDEQYF
CDR3nt: TGTGCCGGCAGCTTCCGCCCGGCTAGCGGCCTTTTAGACGAGCAGTACTTC

len: 15
v_gene: TRBV4-1
j_gene: TRBJ2-3
d_gene: NA
abundance: NA
CDR3aa: CASSQGQRATDTQYF
CDR3nt: TGCGCCAGCAGCCAAGGCCAGCGGGCCACAGATACGCAGTATTTT

len: 13
v_gene: TRBV2
j_gene: TRBJ2-5
d_gene: NA
abundance: NA
CDR3aa: CASSRGNQETQYF
CDR3nt: TGTGCCAGCAGTAGGGGCAACCAAGAGACCCAGTACTTC

len: 14
v_gene: TRBV7-9
j_gene: TRBJ1-4
d_gene: TRBD1
abundance: NA
CDR3aa: CASRSTGFNEKLFF
CDR3nt: TGTGCCAGCAGATCGACAGGGTTTAATGAAAAACTGTTTTTT

len: 15
v_gene: TRBV6-5
j_gene: TRBJ1-1
d_gene: TRBD1
abundance: NA
CDR3aa: CASSYSYRGGTEAFF
CDR3nt: TGTGCCAGCAGTTACTCCTACAGGGGCGGCACTGAAGCTTTCTTT

len: 18
v_gene: TRBV5-6
j_gene: TRBJ2-1
d_gene: TRBD2
abundance: NA
CDR3aa: CASSAPGTSGGDLYEQFF
CDR3nt: TGTGCCAGCAGCGCCCCCGGGACTAGCGGGGGGGATTTGTATGAGCAGTTCTTC